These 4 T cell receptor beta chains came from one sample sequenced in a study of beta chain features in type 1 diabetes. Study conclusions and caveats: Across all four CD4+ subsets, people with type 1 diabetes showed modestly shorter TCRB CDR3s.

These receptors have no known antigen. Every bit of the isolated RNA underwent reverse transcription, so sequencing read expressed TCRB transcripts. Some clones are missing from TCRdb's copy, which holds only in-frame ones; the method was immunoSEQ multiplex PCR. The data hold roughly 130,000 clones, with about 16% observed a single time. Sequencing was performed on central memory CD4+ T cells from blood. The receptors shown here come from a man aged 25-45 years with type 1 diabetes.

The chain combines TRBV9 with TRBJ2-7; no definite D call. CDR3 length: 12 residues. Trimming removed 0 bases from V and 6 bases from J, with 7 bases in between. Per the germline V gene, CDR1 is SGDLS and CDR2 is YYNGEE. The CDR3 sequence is CASSVAHGEQYF. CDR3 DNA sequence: TGTGCCAGCAGCGTAGCTCATGGCGAGCAGTACTTC.

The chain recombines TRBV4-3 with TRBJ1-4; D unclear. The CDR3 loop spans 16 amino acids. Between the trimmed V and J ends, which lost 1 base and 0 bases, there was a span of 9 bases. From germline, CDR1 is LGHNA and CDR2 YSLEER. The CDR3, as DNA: TGCGCCAGCAGCCAAGGCGCGAGAACAACTAATGAAAAACTGTTTTTT. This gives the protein CASSQGARTTNEKLFF.

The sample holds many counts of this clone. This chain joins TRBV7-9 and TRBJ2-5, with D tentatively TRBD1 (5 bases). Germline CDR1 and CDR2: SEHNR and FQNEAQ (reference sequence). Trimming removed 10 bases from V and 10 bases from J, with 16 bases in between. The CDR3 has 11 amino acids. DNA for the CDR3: TGTGCCATCCCCTTAGGGGAAAACCAGTACTTC. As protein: CAIPLGENQYF.

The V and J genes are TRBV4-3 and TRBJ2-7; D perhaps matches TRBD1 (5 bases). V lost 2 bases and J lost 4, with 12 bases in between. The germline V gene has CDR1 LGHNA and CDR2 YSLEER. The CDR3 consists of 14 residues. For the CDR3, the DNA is TGCGCCAGCAGCCAAACGAGGCAGGGTTACGAGCAGTACTTC. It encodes CASSQTRQGYEQYF.